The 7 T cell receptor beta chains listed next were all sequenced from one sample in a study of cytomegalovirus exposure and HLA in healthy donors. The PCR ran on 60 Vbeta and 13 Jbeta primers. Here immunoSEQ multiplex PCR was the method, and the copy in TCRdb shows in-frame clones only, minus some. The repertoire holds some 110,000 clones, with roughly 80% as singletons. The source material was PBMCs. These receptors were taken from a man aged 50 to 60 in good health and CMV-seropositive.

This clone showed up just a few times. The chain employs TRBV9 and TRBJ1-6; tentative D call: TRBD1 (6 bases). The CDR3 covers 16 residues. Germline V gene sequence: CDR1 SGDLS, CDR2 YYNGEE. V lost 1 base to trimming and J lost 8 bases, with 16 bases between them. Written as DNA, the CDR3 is TGTGCCAGCAGCGTAAAATCCGACAGGTCCCATTCACCCCTCCACTTT. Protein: CASSVKSDRSHSPLHF.

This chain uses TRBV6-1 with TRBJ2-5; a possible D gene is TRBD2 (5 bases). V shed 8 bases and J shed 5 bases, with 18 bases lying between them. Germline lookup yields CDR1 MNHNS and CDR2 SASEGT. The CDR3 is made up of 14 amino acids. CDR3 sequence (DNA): TGTGCCAGCGGCTCGGCCGGGGTCTGGGAGACCCAGTACTTC. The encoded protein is CASGSAGVWETQYF.

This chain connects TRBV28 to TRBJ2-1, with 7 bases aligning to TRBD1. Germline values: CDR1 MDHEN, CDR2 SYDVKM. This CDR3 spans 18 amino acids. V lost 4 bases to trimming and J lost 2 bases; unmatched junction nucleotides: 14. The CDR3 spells CASSSSYYRGNTYNEQFF. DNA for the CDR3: TGTGCCAGCAGTTCCTCCTACTACAGGGGCAATACCTACAATGAGCAGTTCTTC.

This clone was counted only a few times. CDR3 sequence reads: CSVPKFGEQFF. DNA for the CDR3: TGCAGTGTCCCTAAGTTTGGTGAGCAGTTCTTC. This sequence joins TRBV20-1 and TRBJ2-1; unclear D gene. This CDR3 comprises 11 residues. V was cut by 7 bases and J by 9 bases, with 13 bases left in between. Germline V gene sequence: CDR1 DFQATT, CDR2 SNEGSKA (reference sequence).

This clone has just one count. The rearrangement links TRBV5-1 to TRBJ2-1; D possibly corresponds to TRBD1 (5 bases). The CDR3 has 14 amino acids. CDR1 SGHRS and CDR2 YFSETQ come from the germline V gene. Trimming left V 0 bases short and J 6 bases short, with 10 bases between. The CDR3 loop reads CASSLGGWGNEQFF. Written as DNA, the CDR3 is TGCGCCAGCAGCTTGGGGGGCTGGGGCAATGAGCAGTTCTTC. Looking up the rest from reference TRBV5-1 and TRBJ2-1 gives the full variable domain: KAGVTQTPRYLIKTRGQQVTLSCSPISGHRSVSWYQQTPGQGLQFLFEYFSETQRNKGNFPGRFSGRQFSNSRSEMNVSTLELGDSALYLCASSLGGWGNEQFFGPGTRLTVL.

The CDR3 sequence: CASSVGSSAVNEQFF. The CDR3 DNA is TGTGCCAGCAGCGTAGGTAGTAGCGCGGTCAATGAGCAGTTCTTC. The V gene is TRBV9, the J gene TRBJ2-1; D is possibly TRBD2 (5 bases). Germline V gene lookup returns CDR1 SGDLS and CDR2 YYNGEE. V lost 0 bases and J 6 bases, leaving 13 bases between the germline ends. There are 15 residues in the CDR3. Full variable domain (missing parts from reference TRBV9 and TRBJ2-1): DSGVTQTPKHLITATGQRVTLRCSPRSGDLSVYWYQQSLDQGLQFLIQYYNGEERAKGNILERFSAQQFPDLHSELNLSSLELGDSALYFCASSVGSSAVNEQFFGPGTRLTVL.

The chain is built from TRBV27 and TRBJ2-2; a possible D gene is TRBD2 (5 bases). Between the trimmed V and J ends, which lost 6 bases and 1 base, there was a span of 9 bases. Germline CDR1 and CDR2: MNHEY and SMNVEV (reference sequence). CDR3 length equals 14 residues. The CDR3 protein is CASSRGMNTGELFF. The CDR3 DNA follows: TGTGCCAGCAGCCGGGGTATGAACACCGGGGAGCTGTTTTTT.